The 16 T cell receptor beta chains reported below all come from one sample, sequenced in a study of T cell repertoires in cytomegalovirus infection. Their specific antigens are unknown. Using its own MiXCR run on the reads, TCRdb lists one record per CDR3 protein. The repertoire holds around 900,000 distinct CDR3 sequences, with roughly 31% as singletons. Sequenced here: cultured CD8+ T cells from PBMCs, sampled from culture after CMV antigen stimulation. All receptors derive from a human donor in good health (CMV status not recorded). Some clones in this sample may be carry-over from other donors' samples.

Ten or more counts support this clonotype. The rearrangement joins TRBV7-2 to TRBJ2-7; no clear D gene. The CDR3 contains 15 residues. Germline CDR1 and CDR2: SGHTA and FQGNSA. Trimming took off 1 base at V and 3 bases at J, with 13 bases between the two ends. For the CDR3, the DNA is TGTGCCAGCAGCTTAGGACTCACCGGGTTCTACGAGCAGTACTTC. It codes for CASSLGLTGFYEQYF. The entire variable domain, with the rest obtained from reference TRBV7-2 and TRBJ2-7, is as follows: GAGVSQSPSNKVTEKGKDVELRCDPISGHTALYWYRQSLGQGLEFLIYFQGNSAPDKSGLPSDRFSAERTGGSVSTLTIQRTQQEDSAVYLCASSLGLTGFYEQYFGPGTRLTVT.

This clonotype was counted at least ten times. The rearrangement joins TRBV7-9 to TRBJ1-2; D remains ambiguous. The CDR3 covers 14 residues. V lost 1 base and J lost 8, with 14 bases in between. Germline CDR1 reads SEHNR; CDR2 reads FQNEAQ (reference sequence). The CDR3 loop is CASSLEARPRGYTF. The CDR3 nucleotides read TGTGCCAGCAGCTTAGAGGCCAGGCCGCGGGGCTACACCTTC.

The chain carries TRBV20-1 and TRBJ2-4; D might be TRBD2 (7 bases). Trimming pared 1 base from V and 0 bases from J, leaving 19 bases between. CDR1 is DFQATT, CDR2 SNEGSKA, per germline (reference sequence). This CDR3 has 18 amino acids. The CDR3 DNA is TGCAGTGCTAGAGTTCACGGGGGGCCTGAATTAGCCAAAAACATTCAGTACTTC. Translation gives CSARVHGGPELAKNIQYF.

Turning to this clonotype: A much larger clone is a single base away; this may be a read error. This chain's CDR3 is CASSGVDNEQFF. In DNA, the CDR3 is TGTGCCAGCTCGGGGGTAGACAATGAGCAGTTCTTC. The rearrangement uses TRBV7-8 and TRBJ2-1, with a possible D match to TRBD2 (6 bases). The CDR3 runs 12 residues. The V and J ends lost 8 bases and 5 bases respectively, with 10 bases between them. The germline V gene encodes CDR1 SGHVS and CDR2 FQNEAQ.

This clonotype was counted only a few times. The chain has TRBV23-1 and TRBJ2-7; D possibly uses TRBD1 or TRBD2 (5 bases each). TRBV23-1 belongs to the ORF category, with a function that is uncertain. This CDR3 region has 17 residues. The V and J ends lost 0 bases and 2 bases respectively, with 17 bases between them. The DNA of the CDR3 is TGCGCCAGCAGTCAATCATTGGGACCGCCGATGACCTACGAGCAGTACTTC. The encoded protein is CASSQSLGPPMTYEQYF.

In the case of this clonotype: Germline is not matched at one junction end, which may reflect a read error. V and J are TRBV7-7 and TRBJ2-1; the D is unclear. Germline V gene sequence: CDR1 SSHAT, CDR2 FNYEAQ (reference sequence). This CDR3 is 18 amino acids long. CDR3 in amino acids: CASSLSESAINSYNEQFF. The CDR3 DNA follows: TGTGCTAGCAGCTTATCCGAGTCGGCGATCAACTCCTACAATGAGCAGTTCTTC.

This clonotype was observed a handful of times. The chain has TRBV11-2 and TRBJ2-1, with 16 bases matching TRBD2. The CDR3 runs 16 residues. V dropped 5 bases and J dropped 10; count of bases not matched to a gene: 8. Per germline, CDR1 SGHAT and CDR2 FQNNGV. CDR3 amino acids: CASSQTGTSGGEEQFF. In DNA, the CDR3 is TGTGCCAGCAGCCAGACCGGGACTAGCGGGGGGGAAGAGCAGTTCTTC.

The DNA for the CDR3 is TGTGCCAGCAGCGTCGGGGACAGGGGGCCCGCGAATTCACCCCTCCACTTT. This codes for CASSVGDRGPANSPLHF. The chain employs TRBV9 and TRBJ1-6; 12 bases line up with TRBD1. The CDR3 is 17 amino acids. The germline gives CDR1 SGDLS, CDR2 YYNGEE. Trimming cost V 2 bases and J 7 bases; bases outside gene matches: 7.

Note on this clonotype: The junction shows a germline mismatch at one end, possibly a read error. The rearrangement links TRBV6-5 to TRBJ2-5; 9 positions match TRBD1. Germline CDR1 is MNHEY and CDR2 is SVGAGI. The CDR3 is 15 residues long. The DNA for the CDR3 is TGTGCCAGCAGTCCCGTGACAGGGGGTTCTGAGACCAAGTACTTC. Residues: CASSPVTGGSETKYF.

This clonotype was counted ten times or more. The chain carries TRBV7-6 and TRBJ2-7, with D hard to call. V lost 5 bases to trimming and J lost 5 bases, with 19 bases between them. This CDR3 comprises 15 residues. Per the germline V gene, CDR1 is SGHVS and CDR2 is FNYEAQ. CDR3 nucleotide sequence: TGTGCCAGCAGCCCCGACTTCTCCCGCGTCGACGAGCAGTACTTC. Protein product: CASSPDFSRVDEQYF.

The sample holds a few counts of this clonotype. The gene calls are TRBV4-3 and TRBJ1-2; no reliable D call. Germline V gives CDR1 LGHNA, CDR2 YSLEER. The CDR3 runs 13 residues. V was clipped by 4 bases and J by 2 bases, with 8 bases between them. As DNA, the CDR3 is TGCGCCAGCAGCCCAACCCTGAACTATGGCTACACCTTC. Its protein product is CASSPTLNYGYTF.

This chain joins TRBV13 and TRBJ1-4; the D gene is possibly TRBD1 (6 bases). Trimming removed 5 bases from V and 8 bases from J, with 24 bases in between. Germline loops: CDR1 PRHDT, CDR2 FYEKMQ (reference sequence). The CDR3 spans 17 residues. The CDR3 spells CASSTRDKGTTEEKLFF. The CDR3 coding sequence is TGTGCCAGCAGCACCCGGGACAAGGGAACAACGGAGGAAAAACTGTTTTTT.

This chain joins TRBV5-6 and TRBJ2-1, with 7 bases matching TRBD1. V shed 4 bases, J shed 0 bases, and the junction held 7 bases outside the gene matches. This CDR3 is built from 16 residues. In germline, CDR1 is SGHDT, CDR2 YYEEEE. The CDR3: CASSPGTAISYNEQFF. The CDR3 nucleotides read TGTGCCAGCAGCCCAGGGACAGCCATCTCCTACAATGAGCAGTTCTTC.

The V and J genes are TRBV6-2 or TRBV6-3 and TRBJ2-1; 11 bases line up with TRBD2. V was clipped by 0 bases and J by 6 bases; unmatched bases: 10. The CDR3 runs 18 residues. Germline V gene sequence: CDR1 MNHEY, CDR2 SVGEGT. The CDR3 reads CASSYSRLAGGLLNEQFF. The DNA for the CDR3 is TGTGCCAGCAGTTACTCGCGGCTAGCGGGGGGCCTCCTCAATGAGCAGTTCTTC.

V usage is TRBV12-3 or TRBV12-4 and J usage is TRBJ1-1, with 7 bases aligning to TRBD1. This CDR3 has 15 amino acids. Germline trimming cut 6 bases from V and 1 base from J; bases unmatched to any gene: 8. CDR3 bases: TGTGCCAGCAGGGAACCGACAGGGAGGAACACTGAAGCTTTCTTT. Protein sequence: CASREPTGRNTEAFF.

A remark on this clonotype: One end of the junction varies from germline; a read error may be responsible. The genes are TRBV27 and TRBJ2-7; D gene unclear. Germline loops: CDR1 MNHEY, CDR2 SMNVEV (reference sequence). This CDR3 region has 13 residues. The CDR3 here is CASSFVPGYEQYF. CDR3 nucleotide sequence: TGTGCCAGCAGTTTTGTTCCGGGCTACGAACAGTACTTC.